This T cell receptor (beta chain) was captured by sequencing in a study of cytomegalovirus exposure and HLA in healthy donors. CDR1 KGHSH and CDR2 LQKENI come from the germline V gene. Between the trimmed V and J ends, which lost 4 bases and 3 bases, there was a span of 7 bases. The CDR3 contains 12 residues. General study results and limits: Specificity for CMV antigens was confirmed in vitro for three of the CMV-associated chains. Subsequent analysis of the 95 to 150 validation repertoires found a tendency for first-cohort TCR clusters to co-occur.

This clone was counted a single time. Antigen unknown. Sequenced by immunoSEQ multiplex PCR; TCRdb stores in-frame clones only, minus some. Seen here are about 150,000 clones, roughly 91% observed once, and the top ten hold 3.3%. Sequencing was done on a sample of PBMCs. This receptor was obtained from a young woman in good health and CMV-seropositive. The V call is TRBV18, the J call TRBJ2-7, with D hard to call. CDR3 nucleotides: TGTGCCAGCTCACTTACAGACTACGAGCAGTACTTC. It is translated as CASSLTDYEQYF.